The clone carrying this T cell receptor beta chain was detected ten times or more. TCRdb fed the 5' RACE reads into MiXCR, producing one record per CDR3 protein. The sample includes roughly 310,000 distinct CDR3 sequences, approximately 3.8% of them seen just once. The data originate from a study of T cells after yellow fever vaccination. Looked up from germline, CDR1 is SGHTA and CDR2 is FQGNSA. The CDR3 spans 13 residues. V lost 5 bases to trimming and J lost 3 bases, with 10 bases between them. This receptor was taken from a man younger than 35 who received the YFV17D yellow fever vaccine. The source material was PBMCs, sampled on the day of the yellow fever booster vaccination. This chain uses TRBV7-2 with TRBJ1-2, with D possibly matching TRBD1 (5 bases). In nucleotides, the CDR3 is TGTGCCAGCAGCCGCAGGGATGACTATGGCTACACCTTC. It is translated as CASSRRDDYGYTF.